This note documents a single T cell receptor (beta chain) sequence. Original methodology: Amplification from reference gene primers served as the basis for estimated nucleated cell counts. Data came from immunoSEQ multiplex PCR; TCRdb stores just in-frame clones and leaves some out. V and J calls and clone size are those listed in that table; D and trimming were worked out from the DNA. The sample gives 200,000 to 250,000 clones, more than 80% of which show up once; around 5.2% is in the top ten. This entry is derived from a study of blood T cell repertoires in COVID-19. Study in general: Both acute and convalescent COVID-19 samples were obtained from the United States, Italy and Spain. T cells, B-cell-depleted T cells, or PBMCs supplied cDNA or gDNA.

CDR1 is SGHRS and CDR2 is YFSETQ in the germline V gene. Trimming left V 1 base short and J 0 bases short, with 19 bases between. This CDR3 comprises 19 residues. This clonotype was obtained from a human donor in a cohort sampled during active COVID-19. Input material: peripheral blood. The rearrangement uses TRBV5-1 and TRBJ2-2; D might be TRBD1 (6 bases). The chain's CDR3 is CASSLTGPMRSANTGELFF. The CDR3 DNA is TGCGCCAGCAGCTTGACAGGGCCTATGAGATCAGCGAACACCGGGGAGCTGTTTTTT.